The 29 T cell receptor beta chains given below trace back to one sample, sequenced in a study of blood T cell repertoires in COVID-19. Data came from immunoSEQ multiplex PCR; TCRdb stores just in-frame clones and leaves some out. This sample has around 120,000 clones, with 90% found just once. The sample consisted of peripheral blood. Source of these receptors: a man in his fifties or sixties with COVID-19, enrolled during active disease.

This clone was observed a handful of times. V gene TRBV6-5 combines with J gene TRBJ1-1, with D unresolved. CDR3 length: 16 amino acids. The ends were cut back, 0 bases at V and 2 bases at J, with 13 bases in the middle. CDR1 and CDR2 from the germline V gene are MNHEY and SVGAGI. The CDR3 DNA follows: TGTGCCAGCAGTTACTCGAGGCCAGTAGGAAACACTGAAGCTTTCTTT. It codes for CASSYSRPVGNTEAFF.

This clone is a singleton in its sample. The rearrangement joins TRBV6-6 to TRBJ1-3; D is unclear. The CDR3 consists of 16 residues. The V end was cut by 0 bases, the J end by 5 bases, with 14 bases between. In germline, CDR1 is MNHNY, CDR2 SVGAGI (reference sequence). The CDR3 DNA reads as TGTGCCAGCAGTTACTCGCTCTTCGACGGGAGAAACACCATATATTTT. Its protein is CASSYSLFDGRNTIYF.

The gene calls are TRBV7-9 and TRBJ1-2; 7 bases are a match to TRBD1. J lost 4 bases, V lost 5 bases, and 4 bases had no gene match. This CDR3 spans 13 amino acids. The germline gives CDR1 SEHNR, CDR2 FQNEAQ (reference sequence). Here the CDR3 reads CASSPGQSYGYTF. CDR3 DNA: TGTGCCAGCAGCCCGGGACAGTCCTATGGCTACACCTTC.

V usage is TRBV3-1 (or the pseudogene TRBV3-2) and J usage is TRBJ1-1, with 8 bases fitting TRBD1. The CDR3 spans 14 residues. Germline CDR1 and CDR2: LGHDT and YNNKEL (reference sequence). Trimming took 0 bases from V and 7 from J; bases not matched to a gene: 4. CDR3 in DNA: TGTGCCAGCAGCCAAGATCAGGGGGCCAGTGAAGCTTTCTTT. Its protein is CASSQDQGASEAFF.

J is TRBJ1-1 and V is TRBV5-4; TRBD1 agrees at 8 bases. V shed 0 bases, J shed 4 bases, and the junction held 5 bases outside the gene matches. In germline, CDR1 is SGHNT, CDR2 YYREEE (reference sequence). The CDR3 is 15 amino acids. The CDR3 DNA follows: TGTGCCAGCAGCTTGGGGCCAGGGGGCTTCACTGAAGCTTTCTTT. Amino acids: CASSLGPGGFTEAFF.

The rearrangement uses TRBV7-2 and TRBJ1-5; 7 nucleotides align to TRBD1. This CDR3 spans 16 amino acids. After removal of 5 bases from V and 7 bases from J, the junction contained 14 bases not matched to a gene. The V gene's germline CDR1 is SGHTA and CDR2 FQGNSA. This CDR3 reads CASSIDRALEDQPQHF. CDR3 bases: TGTGCCAGCAGCATCGACAGGGCCCTCGAGGACCAGCCCCAGCATTTT. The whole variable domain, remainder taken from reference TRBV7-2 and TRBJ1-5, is GAGVSQSPSNKVTEKGKDVELRCDPISGHTALYWYRQSLGQGLEFLIYFQGNSAPDKSGLPSDRFSAERTGGSVSTLTIQRTQQEDSAVYLCASSIDRALEDQPQHFGDGTRLSIL.

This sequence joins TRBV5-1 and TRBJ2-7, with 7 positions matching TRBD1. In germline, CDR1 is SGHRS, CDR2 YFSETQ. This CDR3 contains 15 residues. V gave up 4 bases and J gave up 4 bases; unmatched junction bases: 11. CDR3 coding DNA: TGCGCCAGCAGCCGACCGGGACAGCAGCCTTACGAGCAGTACTTC. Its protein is CASSRPGQQPYEQYF.

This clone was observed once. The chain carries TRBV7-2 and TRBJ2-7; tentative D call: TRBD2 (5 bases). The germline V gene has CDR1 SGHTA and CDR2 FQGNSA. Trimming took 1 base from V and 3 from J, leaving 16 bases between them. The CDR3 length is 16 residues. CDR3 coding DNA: TGTGCCAGCAGCTTAGTGGGTGCGGGCGGAGGCTACGAGCAGTACTTC. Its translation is CASSLVGAGGGYEQYF. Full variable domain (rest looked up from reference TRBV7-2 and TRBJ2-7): GAGVSQSPSNKVTEKGKDVELRCDPISGHTALYWYRQSLGQGLEFLIYFQGNSAPDKSGLPSDRFSAERTGGSVSTLTIQRTQQEDSAVYLCASSLVGAGGGYEQYFGPGTRLTVT.

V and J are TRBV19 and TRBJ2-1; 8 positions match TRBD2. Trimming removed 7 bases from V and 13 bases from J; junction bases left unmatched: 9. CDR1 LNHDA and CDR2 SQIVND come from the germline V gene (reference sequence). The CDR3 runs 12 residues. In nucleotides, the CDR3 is TGTGCCAGTACGGAGCTAGCGGGCAAACAGTTCTTC. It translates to CASTELAGKQFF.

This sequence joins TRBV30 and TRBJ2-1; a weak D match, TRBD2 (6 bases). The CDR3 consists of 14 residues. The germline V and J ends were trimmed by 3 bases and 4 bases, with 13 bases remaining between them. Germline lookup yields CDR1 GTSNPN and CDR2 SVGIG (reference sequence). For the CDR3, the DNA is TGTGCCTGGAGAGCAACTAGCCTGTACAATGAGCAGTTCTTC. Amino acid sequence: CAWRATSLYNEQFF.

The chain's CDR3 is CASSFQGSGYTF. DNA for the CDR3: TGTGCCAGCAGCTTTCAGGGTTCTGGCTACACCTTC. J is TRBJ1-2 and V is TRBV5-6; D perhaps matches TRBD1 (5 bases). V lost 2 bases, J lost 7 bases, and 9 bases lay in between. The germline gives CDR1 SGHDT, CDR2 YYEEEE. The CDR3 is 12 amino acids. Full variable domain (remainder filled in from reference TRBV5-6 and TRBJ1-2): DAGVTQSPTHLIKTRGQQVTLRCSPKSGHDTVSWYQQALGQGPQFIFQYYEEEERQRGNFPDRFSGHQFPNYSSELNVNALLLGDSALYLCASSFQGSGYTFGSGTRLTVV.

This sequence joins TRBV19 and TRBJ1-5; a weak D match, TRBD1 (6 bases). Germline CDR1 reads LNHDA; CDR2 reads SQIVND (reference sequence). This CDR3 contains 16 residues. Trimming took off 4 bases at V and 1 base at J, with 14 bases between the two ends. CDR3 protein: CASSTPGTSSNQPQHF. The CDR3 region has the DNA TGTGCCAGTAGTACTCCGGGGACATCGAGCAATCAGCCCCAGCATTTT.

CDR3 protein: CASTMKREGVMEQFF. In nucleotides, the CDR3 is TGTGCCAGTACTATGAAGCGGGAGGGGGTAATGGAGCAGTTCTTC. The chain joins TRBV19 to TRBJ2-1; 10 nucleotides line up with TRBD2. The V segment lost 7 bases and the J segment 10 bases; nucleotides outside the gene matches: 13. CDR1 is LNHDA, CDR2 SQIVND, per germline (reference sequence). CDR3 length: 15 residues. Full variable domain (missing parts from reference TRBV19 and TRBJ2-1): DGGITQSPKYLFRKEGQNVTLSCEQNLNHDAMYWYRQDPGQGLRLIYYSQIVNDFQKGDIAEGYSVSREKKESFPLTVTSAQKNPTAFYLCASTMKREGVMEQFFGPGTRLTVL.

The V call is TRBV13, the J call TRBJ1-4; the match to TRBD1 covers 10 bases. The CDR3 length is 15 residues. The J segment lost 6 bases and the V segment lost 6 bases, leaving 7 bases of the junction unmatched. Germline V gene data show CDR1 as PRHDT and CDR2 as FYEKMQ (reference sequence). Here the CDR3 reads CASRARDRGYEKLFF. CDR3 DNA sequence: TGTGCCAGCAGAGCCCGGGACAGGGGTTATGAAAAACTGTTTTTT.

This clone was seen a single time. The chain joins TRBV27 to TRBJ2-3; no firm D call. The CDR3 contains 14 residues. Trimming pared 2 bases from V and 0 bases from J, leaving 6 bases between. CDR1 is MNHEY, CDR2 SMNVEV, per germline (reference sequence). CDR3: CASSLMSSTDTQYF. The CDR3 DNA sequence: TGTGCCAGCAGTTTAATGTCTAGCACAGATACGCAGTATTTT.

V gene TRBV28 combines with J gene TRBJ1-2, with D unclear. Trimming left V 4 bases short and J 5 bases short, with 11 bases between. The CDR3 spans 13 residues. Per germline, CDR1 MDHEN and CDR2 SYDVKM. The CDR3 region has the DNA TGTGCCAGCAGTTCCCTCGACTCTTATGGCTACACCTTC. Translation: CASSSLDSYGYTF.

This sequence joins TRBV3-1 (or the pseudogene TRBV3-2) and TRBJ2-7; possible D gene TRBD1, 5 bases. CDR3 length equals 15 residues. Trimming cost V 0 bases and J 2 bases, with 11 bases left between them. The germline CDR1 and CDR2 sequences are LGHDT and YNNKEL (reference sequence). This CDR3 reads CASSQDPARAYEQYF. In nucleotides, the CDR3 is TGTGCCAGCAGCCAAGATCCGGCCAGGGCCTACGAGCAGTACTTC.

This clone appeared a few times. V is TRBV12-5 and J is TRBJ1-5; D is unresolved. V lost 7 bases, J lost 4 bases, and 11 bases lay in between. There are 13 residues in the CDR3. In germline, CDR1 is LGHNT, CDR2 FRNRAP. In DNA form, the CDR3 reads TGTGCTAGTGACCTCGACTTGAATCAGCCCCAGCATTTT. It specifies CASDLDLNQPQHF.

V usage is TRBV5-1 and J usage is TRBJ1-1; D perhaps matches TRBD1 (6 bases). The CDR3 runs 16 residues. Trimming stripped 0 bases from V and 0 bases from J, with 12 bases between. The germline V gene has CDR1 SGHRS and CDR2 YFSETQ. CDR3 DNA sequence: TGCGCCAGCAGCTTGGAGGGGGACGTGATGAACACTGAAGCTTTCTTT. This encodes CASSLEGDVMNTEAFF.

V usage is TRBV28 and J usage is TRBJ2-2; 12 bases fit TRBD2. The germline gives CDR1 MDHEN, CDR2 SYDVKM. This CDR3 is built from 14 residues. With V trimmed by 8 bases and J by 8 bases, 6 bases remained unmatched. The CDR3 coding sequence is TGTGCCAGCCTTAGACTAGCGGGAGTAGGGGAGCTGTTTTTT. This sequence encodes CASLRLAGVGELFF.

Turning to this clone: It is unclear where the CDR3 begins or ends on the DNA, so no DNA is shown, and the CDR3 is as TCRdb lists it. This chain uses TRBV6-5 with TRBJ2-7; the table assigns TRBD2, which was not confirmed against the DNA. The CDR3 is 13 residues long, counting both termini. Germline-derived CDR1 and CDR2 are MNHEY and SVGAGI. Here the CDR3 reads CASILAGAGEQYF.

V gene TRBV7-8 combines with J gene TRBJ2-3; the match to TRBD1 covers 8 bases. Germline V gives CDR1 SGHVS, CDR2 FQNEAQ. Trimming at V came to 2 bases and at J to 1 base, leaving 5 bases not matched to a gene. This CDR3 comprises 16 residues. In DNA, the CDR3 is TGTGCCAGCAGCTTAAGGCCGACAGGGGGCACAGATACGCAGTATTTT. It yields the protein CASSLRPTGGTDTQYF.

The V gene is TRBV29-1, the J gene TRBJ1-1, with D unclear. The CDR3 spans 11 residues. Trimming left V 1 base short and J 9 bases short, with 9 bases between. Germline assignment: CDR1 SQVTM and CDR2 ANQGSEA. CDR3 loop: CSVEVAGKAFF. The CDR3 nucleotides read TGCAGCGTTGAAGTGGCGGGCAAAGCTTTCTTT.

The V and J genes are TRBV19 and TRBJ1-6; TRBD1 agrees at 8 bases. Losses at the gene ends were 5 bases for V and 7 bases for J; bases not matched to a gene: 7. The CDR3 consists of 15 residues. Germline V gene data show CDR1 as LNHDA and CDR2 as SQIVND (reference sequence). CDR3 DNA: TGTGCCAGTAGTTCAGGACAGGGACTCAATTCACCCCTCCACTTT. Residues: CASSSGQGLNSPLHF.

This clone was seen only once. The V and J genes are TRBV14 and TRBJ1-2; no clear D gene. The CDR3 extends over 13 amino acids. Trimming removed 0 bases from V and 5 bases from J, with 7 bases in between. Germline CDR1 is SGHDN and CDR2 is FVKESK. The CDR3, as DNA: TGTGCCAGCAGCCAAGAAGGACTTTATGGCTACACCTTC. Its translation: CASSQEGLYGYTF.

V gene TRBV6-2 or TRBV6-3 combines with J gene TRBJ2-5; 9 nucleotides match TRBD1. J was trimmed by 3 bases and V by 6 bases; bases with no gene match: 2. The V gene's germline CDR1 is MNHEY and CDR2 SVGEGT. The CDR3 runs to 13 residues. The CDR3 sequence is CASSWTGEETQYF. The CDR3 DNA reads TGTGCCAGCAGCTGGACAGGGGAAGAGACCCAGTACTTC.

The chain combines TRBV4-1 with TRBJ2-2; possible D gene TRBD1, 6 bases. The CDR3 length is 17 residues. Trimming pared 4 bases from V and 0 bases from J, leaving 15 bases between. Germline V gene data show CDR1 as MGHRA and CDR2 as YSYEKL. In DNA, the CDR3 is TGCGCCAGCAGCCTGGGACAACGCCCTTCGAACACCGGGGAGCTGTTTTTT. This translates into CASSLGQRPSNTGELFF.

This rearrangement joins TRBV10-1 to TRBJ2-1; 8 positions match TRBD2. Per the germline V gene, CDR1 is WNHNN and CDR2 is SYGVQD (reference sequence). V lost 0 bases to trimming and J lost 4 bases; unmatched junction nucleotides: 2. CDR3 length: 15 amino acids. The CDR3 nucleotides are TGCGCCAGCAGTGAGTCGATAGCGGGGTACAATGAGCAGTTCTTC. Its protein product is CASSESIAGYNEQFF.

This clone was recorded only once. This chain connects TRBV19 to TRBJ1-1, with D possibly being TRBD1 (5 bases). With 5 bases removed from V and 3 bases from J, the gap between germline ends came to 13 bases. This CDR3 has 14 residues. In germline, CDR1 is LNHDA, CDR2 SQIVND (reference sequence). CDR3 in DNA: TGTGCCAGTAGTCCTCGGGGGGGTGACACTGAAGCTTTCTTT. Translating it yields CASSPRGGDTEAFF.